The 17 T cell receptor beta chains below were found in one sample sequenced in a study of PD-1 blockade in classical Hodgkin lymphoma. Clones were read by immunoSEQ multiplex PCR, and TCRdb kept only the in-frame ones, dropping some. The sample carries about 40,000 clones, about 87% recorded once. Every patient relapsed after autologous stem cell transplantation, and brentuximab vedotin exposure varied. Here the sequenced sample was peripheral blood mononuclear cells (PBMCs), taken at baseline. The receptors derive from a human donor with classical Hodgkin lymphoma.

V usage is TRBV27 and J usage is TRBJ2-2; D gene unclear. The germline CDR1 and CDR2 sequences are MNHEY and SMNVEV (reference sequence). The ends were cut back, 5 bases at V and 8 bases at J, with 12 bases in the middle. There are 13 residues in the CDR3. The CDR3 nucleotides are TGTGCCAGCAGTCCATCCTGGGGTGGGGAGCTGTTTTTT. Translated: CASSPSWGGELFF.

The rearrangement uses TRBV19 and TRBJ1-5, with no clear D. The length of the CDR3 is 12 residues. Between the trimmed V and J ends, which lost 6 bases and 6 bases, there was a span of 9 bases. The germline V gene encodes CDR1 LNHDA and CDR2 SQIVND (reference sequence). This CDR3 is CASRDGAQPQHF. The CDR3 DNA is TGTGCCAGTAGGGATGGCGCTCAGCCCCAGCATTTT.

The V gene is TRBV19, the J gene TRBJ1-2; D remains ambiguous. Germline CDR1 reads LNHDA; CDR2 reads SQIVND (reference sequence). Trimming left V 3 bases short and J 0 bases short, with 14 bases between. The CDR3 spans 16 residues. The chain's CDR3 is CASSIAGSLPNYGYTF. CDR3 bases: TGTGCCAGTAGTATCGCCGGCAGCCTCCCTAACTATGGCTACACCTTC.

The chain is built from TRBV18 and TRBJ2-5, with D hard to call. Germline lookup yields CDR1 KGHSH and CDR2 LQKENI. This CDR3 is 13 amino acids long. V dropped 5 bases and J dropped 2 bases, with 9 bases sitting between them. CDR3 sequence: CASSAIFQETQYF. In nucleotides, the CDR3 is TGTGCCAGCTCAGCGATTTTTCAAGAGACCCAGTACTTC. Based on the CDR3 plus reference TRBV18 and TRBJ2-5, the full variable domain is NAGVMQNPRHLVRRRGQEARLRCSPMKGHSHVYWYRQLPEEGLKFMVYLQKENIIDESGMPKERFSAEFPKEGPSILRIQQVVRGDSAAYFCASSAIFQETQYFGPGTRLLVL.

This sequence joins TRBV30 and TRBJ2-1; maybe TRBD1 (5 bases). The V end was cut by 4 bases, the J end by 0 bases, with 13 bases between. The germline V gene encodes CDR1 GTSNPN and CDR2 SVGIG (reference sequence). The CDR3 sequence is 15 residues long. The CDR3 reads CAWTPLGPSYNEQFF. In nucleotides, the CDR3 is TGTGCCTGGACCCCGCTGGGGCCCTCCTACAATGAGCAGTTCTTC.

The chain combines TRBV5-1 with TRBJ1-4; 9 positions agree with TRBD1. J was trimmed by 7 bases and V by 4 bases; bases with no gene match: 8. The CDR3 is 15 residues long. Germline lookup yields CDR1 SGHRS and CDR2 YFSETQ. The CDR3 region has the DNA TGCGCCAGCAGCGGAATAGGACAGGGGACTGAAAAACTGTTTTTT. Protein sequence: CASSGIGQGTEKLFF.

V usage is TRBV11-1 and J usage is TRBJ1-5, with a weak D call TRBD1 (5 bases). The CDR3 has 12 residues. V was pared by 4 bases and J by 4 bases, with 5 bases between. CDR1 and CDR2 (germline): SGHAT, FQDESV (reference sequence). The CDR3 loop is CASSSGNQPQHF. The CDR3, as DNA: TGTGCCAGCAGCTCAGGGAATCAGCCCCAGCATTTT. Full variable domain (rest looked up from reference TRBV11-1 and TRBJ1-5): EAEVAQSPRYKITEKSQAVAFWCDPISGHATLYWYRQILGQGPELLVQFQDESVVDDSQLPKDRFSAERLKGVDSTLKIQPAELGDSAMYLCASSSGNQPQHFGDGTRLSIL.

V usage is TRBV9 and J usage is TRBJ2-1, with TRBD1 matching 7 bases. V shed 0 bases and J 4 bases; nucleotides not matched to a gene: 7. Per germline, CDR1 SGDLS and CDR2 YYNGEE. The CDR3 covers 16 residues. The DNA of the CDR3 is TGTGCCAGCAGCGTAGCACAGGGGAACCCATACAATGAGCAGTTCTTC. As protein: CASSVAQGNPYNEQFF.

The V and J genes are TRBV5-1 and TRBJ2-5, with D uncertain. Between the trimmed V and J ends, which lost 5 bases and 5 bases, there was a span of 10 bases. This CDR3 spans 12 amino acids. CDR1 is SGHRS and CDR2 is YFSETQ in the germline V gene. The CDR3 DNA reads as TGCGCCAGCAGTGCCTTCAGGGAGACCCAGTACTTC. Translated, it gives CASSAFRETQYF.

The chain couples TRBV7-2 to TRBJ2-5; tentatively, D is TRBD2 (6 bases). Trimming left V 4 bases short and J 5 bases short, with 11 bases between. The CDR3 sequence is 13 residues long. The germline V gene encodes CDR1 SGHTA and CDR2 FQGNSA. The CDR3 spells CASSYRDSETQYF. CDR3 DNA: TGTGCCAGCAGCTACCGGGACTCGGAGACCCAGTACTTC. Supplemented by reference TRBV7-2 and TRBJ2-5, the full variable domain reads GAGVSQSPSNKVTEKGKDVELRCDPISGHTALYWYRQSLGQGLEFLIYFQGNSAPDKSGLPSDRFSAERTGGSVSTLTIQRTQQEDSAVYLCASSYRDSETQYFGPGTRLLVL.

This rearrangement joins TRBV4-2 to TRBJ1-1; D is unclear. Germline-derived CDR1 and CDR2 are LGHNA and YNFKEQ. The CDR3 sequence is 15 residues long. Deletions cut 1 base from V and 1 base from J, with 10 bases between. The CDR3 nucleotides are TGTGCCAGCAGCCAAGTTGGCAGGTCGAACACTGAAGCTTTCTTT. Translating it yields CASSQVGRSNTEAFF.

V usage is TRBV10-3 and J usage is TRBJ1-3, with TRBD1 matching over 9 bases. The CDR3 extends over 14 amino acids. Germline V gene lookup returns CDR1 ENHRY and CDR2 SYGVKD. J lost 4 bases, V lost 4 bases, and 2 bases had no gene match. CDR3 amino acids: CAISGTGAGNTIYF. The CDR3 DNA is TGTGCCATCAGTGGGACAGGGGCCGGAAACACCATATATTTT.

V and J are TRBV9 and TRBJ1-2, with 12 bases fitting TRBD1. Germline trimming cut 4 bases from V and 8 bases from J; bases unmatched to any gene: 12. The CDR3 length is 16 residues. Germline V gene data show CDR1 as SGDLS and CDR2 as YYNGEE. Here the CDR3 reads CASSPRGGQGAKGYTF. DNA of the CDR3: TGTGCCAGCAGCCCTAGAGGGGGACAGGGGGCGAAAGGCTACACCTTC.

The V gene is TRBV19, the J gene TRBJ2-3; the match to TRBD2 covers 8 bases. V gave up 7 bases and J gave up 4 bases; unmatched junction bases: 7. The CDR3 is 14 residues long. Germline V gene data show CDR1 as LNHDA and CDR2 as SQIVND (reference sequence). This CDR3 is CASTRGGRSDTQYF. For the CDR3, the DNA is TGTGCCAGTACCCGGGGGGGCCGTTCAGATACGCAGTATTTT.

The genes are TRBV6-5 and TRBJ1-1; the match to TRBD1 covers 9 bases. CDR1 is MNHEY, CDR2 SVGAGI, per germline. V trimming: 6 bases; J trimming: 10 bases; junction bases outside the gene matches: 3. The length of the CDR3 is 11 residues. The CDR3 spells CASSKGQGAFF. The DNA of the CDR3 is TGTGCCAGCAGCAAGGGACAGGGAGCTTTCTTT.

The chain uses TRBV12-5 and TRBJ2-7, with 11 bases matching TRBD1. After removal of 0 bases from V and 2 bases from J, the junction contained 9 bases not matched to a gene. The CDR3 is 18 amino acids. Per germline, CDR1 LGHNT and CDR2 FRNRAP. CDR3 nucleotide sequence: TGTGCTAGTGGTTTGGTACTTTATGGGACAGGGGGTCCCTACGAGCAGTACTTC. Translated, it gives CASGLVLYGTGGPYEQYF.

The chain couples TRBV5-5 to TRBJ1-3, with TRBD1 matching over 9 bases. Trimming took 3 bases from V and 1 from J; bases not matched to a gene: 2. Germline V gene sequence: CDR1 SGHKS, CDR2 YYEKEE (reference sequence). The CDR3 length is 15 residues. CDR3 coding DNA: TGTGCCAGCAGCTCCGGGACAGGGTCTGGAAACACCATATATTTT. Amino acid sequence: CASSSGTGSGNTIYF.